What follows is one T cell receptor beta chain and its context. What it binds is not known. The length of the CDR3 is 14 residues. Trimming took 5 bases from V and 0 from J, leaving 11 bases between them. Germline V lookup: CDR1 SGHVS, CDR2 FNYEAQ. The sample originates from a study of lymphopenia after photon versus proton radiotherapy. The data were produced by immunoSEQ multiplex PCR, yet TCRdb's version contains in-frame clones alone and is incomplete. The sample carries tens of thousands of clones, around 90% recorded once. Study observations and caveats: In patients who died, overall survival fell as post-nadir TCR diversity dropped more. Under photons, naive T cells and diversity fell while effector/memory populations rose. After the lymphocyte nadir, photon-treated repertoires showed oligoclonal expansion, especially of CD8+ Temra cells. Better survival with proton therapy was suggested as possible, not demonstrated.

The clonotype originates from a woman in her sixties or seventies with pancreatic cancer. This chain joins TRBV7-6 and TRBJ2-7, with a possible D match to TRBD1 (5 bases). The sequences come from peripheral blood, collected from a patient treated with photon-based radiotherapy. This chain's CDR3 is CASSPRQSSYEQYF. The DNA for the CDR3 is TGTGCCAGCAGCCCAAGACAGAGCTCCTACGAGCAGTACTTC.